A selection of T cell receptor beta chains follows, all from one sample in a study of cytomegalovirus exposure and HLA in healthy donors. Method: immunoSEQ multiplex PCR; TCRdb's copy keeps in-frame clones and lacks some. This table has under 75,000 clones, about 67% appearing once. Sequenced: PBMCs. The receptors shown here come from a human donor in good health. Each CDR3 is given with its conserved first and last residue. D genes are given only for firm matches. Some rows mark clone size as missing; the rest say once, few, many or name a class of expanded clone.

cdr3_nt: TGTGCCAGCAGTGACTTCGGGACAGGGGTCTCTGGAAACACCATATATTTT; cdr3_aa: CASSDFGTGVSGNTIYF; d_call: TRBD1; j_call: TRBJ1-3; cdr3_length: 17; clone_size: once; v_call: TRBV6-1
cdr3_nt: TGTGCCAGCAGCGTAGGGCGGGAGAACTCCTACGAGCAGTACTTC; cdr3_aa: CASSVGRENSYEQYF; d_call: TRBD2; j_call: TRBJ2-7; cdr3_length: 15; clone_size: .; v_call: TRBV9
cdr3_nt: TGCGCCAGCAGCCAAGAGCGGGCGAAAGGAGATACGCAGTATTTT; cdr3_aa: CASSQERAKGDTQYF; d_call: .; j_call: TRBJ2-3; cdr3_length: 15; clone_size: .; v_call: TRBV4-1
cdr3_nt: TGTGCCAGCAGCTTAGGCAGGGGGCGAATTCACGGGGAGCTGTTTTTT; cdr3_aa: CASSLGRGRIHGELFF; d_call: TRBD1; j_call: TRBJ2-2; cdr3_length: 16; clone_size: .; v_call: TRBV7-8
cdr3_nt: TGTGCCAGCAGACCAACCACGACTAGGGCAGATACGCAGTATTTT; cdr3_aa: CASRPTTTRADTQYF; d_call: .; j_call: TRBJ2-3; cdr3_length: 15; clone_size: .; v_call: TRBV28
cdr3_nt: TGTGCCAGCAGTGGGCCCCTTGGTAGCGGGAGGATAACTGGGGCCAACGTCCTGACTTTC; cdr3_aa: CASSGPLGSGRITGANVLTF; d_call: TRBD2; j_call: TRBJ2-6; cdr3_length: 20; clone_size: once; v_call: TRBV2
cdr3_nt: TGTGCCAGCAGTGTAATAGCAATTCAGGAGCAGTACTTC; cdr3_aa: CASSVIAIQEQYF; d_call: .; j_call: TRBJ2-7; cdr3_length: 13; clone_size: .; v_call: TRBV2
cdr3_nt: TGCGCCAGCAGCTCCGGGACTAGTGGGGAGCAGTACTTC; cdr3_aa: CASSSGTSGEQYF; d_call: TRBD2; j_call: TRBJ2-5; cdr3_length: 13; clone_size: .; v_call: TRBV5-1
cdr3_nt: TGTGCCAGCAGAGTAGGTGACAGGGGCTACAATGAGCAGTTCTTC; cdr3_aa: CASRVGDRGYNEQFF; d_call: TRBD1; j_call: TRBJ2-1; cdr3_length: 15; clone_size: .; v_call: TRBV27
cdr3_nt: TGTGCCAGCAGGCGACAGGGGACGCAGTACTTC; cdr3_aa: CASRRQGTQYF; d_call: TRBD1; j_call: TRBJ2-7; cdr3_length: 11; clone_size: .; v_call: TRBV6-6
cdr3_nt: TGTGCCAGCAGTTCCTGGGGACAGGCGAACACTGAAGCTTTCTTT; cdr3_aa: CASSSWGQANTEAFF; d_call: TRBD1; j_call: TRBJ1-1; cdr3_length: 15; clone_size: .; v_call: TRBV6-5
cdr3_nt: TGTGCCAGCAGCTTCCGGGAGGGAGCGTACAATGAGCAGTTCTTC; cdr3_aa: CASSFREGAYNEQFF; d_call: TRBD2; j_call: TRBJ2-1; cdr3_length: 15; clone_size: .; v_call: TRBV7-8
cdr3_nt: TGTGCCAGTAGTCCCTCGGGTTCTACTGAAGCTTTCTTT; cdr3_aa: CASSPSGSTEAFF; d_call: .; j_call: TRBJ1-1; cdr3_length: 13; clone_size: few; v_call: TRBV19
cdr3_nt: TGTGCCAGCAGCCCCCAACAGGGGAACACTGAAGCTTTCTTT; cdr3_aa: CASSPQQGNTEAFF; d_call: .; j_call: TRBJ1-1; cdr3_length: 14; clone_size: .; v_call: TRBV7-6
cdr3_nt: TGTGCCACCTGGGGGGTAGGGGTCAGAATCTACGAGCAGTACTTC; cdr3_aa: CATWGVGVRIYEQYF; d_call: .; j_call: TRBJ2-7; cdr3_length: 15; clone_size: .; v_call: TRBV6-6
cdr3_nt: TGCGCCAGCAGATTGGGCGGGGCTTACAATGAGCAGTTCTTC; cdr3_aa: CASRLGGAYNEQFF; d_call: .; j_call: TRBJ2-1; cdr3_length: 14; clone_size: .; v_call: TRBV5-1
cdr3_nt: TGTGCCAGCAGTGACTCGGAGGCAGATACGCAGTATTTT; cdr3_aa: CASSDSEADTQYF; d_call: .; j_call: TRBJ2-3; cdr3_length: 13; clone_size: .; v_call: TRBV6-4
cdr3_nt: TGTGCCAGCAGCCCCATGTCGGGACAGGGGTACAATGAGCAGTTCTTC; cdr3_aa: CASSPMSGQGYNEQFF; d_call: TRBD1; j_call: TRBJ2-1; cdr3_length: 16; clone_size: .; v_call: TRBV9
cdr3_nt: TGTGCCAGCTCACCCTCCCCACAGGGGAGTCGTTCACCCCTCCACTTT; cdr3_aa: CASSPSPQGSRSPLHF; d_call: TRBD1; j_call: TRBJ1-6; cdr3_length: 16; clone_size: few; v_call: TRBV18
cdr3_nt: TGTGCCAGCAGTTACCGAGGAGCAACTAATGAAAAACTGTTTTTT; cdr3_aa: CASSYRGATNEKLFF; d_call: .; j_call: TRBJ1-4; cdr3_length: 15; clone_size: .; v_call: TRBV6-5
cdr3_nt: TGTGCCAGCAGTTCCCCCGGTGACGGGGACACTGAAGCTTTCTTT; cdr3_aa: CASSSPGDGDTEAFF; d_call: .; j_call: TRBJ1-1; cdr3_length: 15; clone_size: .; v_call: TRBV25-1
cdr3_nt: TGCGCCAGCAGCCGTACACCCCCTAGCGGGTTAAGAGACGAGCAGTACTTC; cdr3_aa: CASSRTPPSGLRDEQYF; d_call: TRBD2; j_call: TRBJ2-7; cdr3_length: 17; clone_size: .; v_call: TRBV5-1
cdr3_nt: TGTGCCAGCAGCTTAGGGACAGCCTACAATGAGCAGTTCTTC; cdr3_aa: CASSLGTAYNEQFF; d_call: TRBD1; j_call: TRBJ2-1; cdr3_length: 14; clone_size: .; v_call: TRBV5-8
cdr3_nt: TGTGCCAGCAGCAGGCAACAGAACTACGAGCAGTACTTC; cdr3_aa: CASSRQQNYEQYF; d_call: .; j_call: TRBJ2-7; cdr3_length: 13; clone_size: .; v_call: TRBV5-5
cdr3_nt: TGCGCCTGGAGGGTTCGGGGGGGTTCCTACGAGCAGTACTTC; cdr3_aa: CAWRVRGGSYEQYF; d_call: TRBD2; j_call: TRBJ2-7; cdr3_length: 14; clone_size: .; v_call: TRBV30
cdr3_nt: TGTGCCAGCAGCCTAGAGACAGGGCGGGGTACTGAAGCTTTCTTT; cdr3_aa: CASSLETGRGTEAFF; d_call: TRBD1; j_call: TRBJ1-1; cdr3_length: 15; clone_size: once; v_call: TRBV13
cdr3_nt: TGTGCCAGCAGCCTCCTGGACGAGCGGGGCACAGATACGCAGTATTTT; cdr3_aa: CASSLLDERGTDTQYF; d_call: .; j_call: TRBJ2-3; cdr3_length: 16; clone_size: .; v_call: TRBV28
cdr3_nt: TGTGCCAGCAGCACCCGGGACTCAGGGTGGGATACGCAGTATTTT; cdr3_aa: CASSTRDSGWDTQYF; d_call: .; j_call: TRBJ2-3; cdr3_length: 15; clone_size: .; v_call: TRBV7-3
cdr3_nt: TGTGCCAGCAGCCGGACAGCAGAGGATAGCTATGGCTACACCTTC; cdr3_aa: CASSRTAEDSYGYTF; d_call: .; j_call: TRBJ1-2; cdr3_length: 15; clone_size: .; v_call: TRBV27
cdr3_nt: TGTGCCAGCTTAAGCGGGGTTACGACCTACGAGCAGTACTTC; cdr3_aa: CASLSGVTTYEQYF; d_call: TRBD2; j_call: TRBJ2-7; cdr3_length: 14; clone_size: .; v_call: TRBV6-1
cdr3_nt: TGCGCCAGCAGCTTGCGACAGAGCACTGAAGCTTTCTTT; cdr3_aa: CASSLRQSTEAFF; d_call: .; j_call: TRBJ1-1; cdr3_length: 13; clone_size: .; v_call: TRBV5-1
cdr3_nt: TGCGCCAGCAGCCCCCGGGAGGACACTGAAGCTTTCTTT; cdr3_aa: CASSPREDTEAFF; d_call: .; j_call: TRBJ1-1; cdr3_length: 13; clone_size: .; v_call: TRBV5-1
cdr3_nt: TGTGCCAGCAGTTACACTACTAACTATGGCTACACCTTC; cdr3_aa: CASSYTTNYGYTF; d_call: .; j_call: TRBJ1-2; cdr3_length: 13; clone_size: .; v_call: TRBV6-5
cdr3_nt: TGTGCCTGGAGCTCCGGGACTATCGTAAATGAGCAGTTCTTC; cdr3_aa: CAWSSGTIVNEQFF; d_call: TRBD2; j_call: TRBJ2-1; cdr3_length: 14; clone_size: .; v_call: TRBV30
cdr3_nt: TGTGCCAGCAGCTTGAGACAGGTTAATGAAAAACTGTTTTTT; cdr3_aa: CASSLRQVNEKLFF; d_call: .; j_call: TRBJ1-4; cdr3_length: 14; clone_size: .; v_call: TRBV13
cdr3_nt: TGTGCCAGCATCCCCAGGGCTAAGGGGTACTATGGCTACACCTTC; cdr3_aa: CASIPRAKGYYGYTF; d_call: .; j_call: TRBJ1-2; cdr3_length: 15; clone_size: .; v_call: TRBV5-6
cdr3_nt: TGTGCCAGCAGCTTAGACAGGAGCTCTGGAAACACCATATATTTT; cdr3_aa: CASSLDRSSGNTIYF; d_call: .; j_call: TRBJ1-3; cdr3_length: 15; clone_size: .; v_call: TRBV7-6
cdr3_nt: TGTGCCAGTAGCCATATTCGGGAGTTCTCCTACAATGAGCAGTTCTTC; cdr3_aa: CASSHIREFSYNEQFF; d_call: .; j_call: TRBJ2-1; cdr3_length: 16; clone_size: .; v_call: TRBV19
cdr3_nt: TGCAGCGTTGAAGACGGCGCAGGGATCCCCTACAATGAGCAGTTCTTC; cdr3_aa: CSVEDGAGIPYNEQFF; d_call: .; j_call: TRBJ2-1; cdr3_length: 16; clone_size: few; v_call: TRBV29-1
cdr3_nt: TGCGCCAGCAGTCGCGGTAATAGCGGGGGGCAAGAGACCCAGTACTTC; cdr3_aa: CASSRGNSGGQETQYF; d_call: TRBD2; j_call: TRBJ2-5; cdr3_length: 16; clone_size: .; v_call: TRBV5-1
cdr3_nt: TGTGCCAGCAGCTCGACAGGGGTCAATCAGCCCCAGCATTTT; cdr3_aa: CASSSTGVNQPQHF; d_call: TRBD1; j_call: TRBJ1-5; cdr3_length: 14; clone_size: few; v_call: TRBV5-6
cdr3_nt: TGTGCCAGCAGCGTAGCGGCTAGCGGCCGGTACAATGAGCAGTTCTTC; cdr3_aa: CASSVAASGRYNEQFF; d_call: TRBD2; j_call: TRBJ2-1; cdr3_length: 16; clone_size: .; v_call: TRBV9
cdr3_nt: TGCGCCAGCAGCTTACTCGGCGGGAGCAGTTACGAGCAGTACTTC; cdr3_aa: CASSLLGGSSYEQYF; d_call: TRBD2; j_call: TRBJ2-7; cdr3_length: 15; clone_size: few; v_call: TRBV5-1
cdr3_nt: TGTGCCAGCAGCCCTCCGGGTATGGTCTATGGCTACACCTTC; cdr3_aa: CASSPPGMVYGYTF; d_call: .; j_call: TRBJ1-2; cdr3_length: 14; clone_size: .; v_call: TRBV7-6